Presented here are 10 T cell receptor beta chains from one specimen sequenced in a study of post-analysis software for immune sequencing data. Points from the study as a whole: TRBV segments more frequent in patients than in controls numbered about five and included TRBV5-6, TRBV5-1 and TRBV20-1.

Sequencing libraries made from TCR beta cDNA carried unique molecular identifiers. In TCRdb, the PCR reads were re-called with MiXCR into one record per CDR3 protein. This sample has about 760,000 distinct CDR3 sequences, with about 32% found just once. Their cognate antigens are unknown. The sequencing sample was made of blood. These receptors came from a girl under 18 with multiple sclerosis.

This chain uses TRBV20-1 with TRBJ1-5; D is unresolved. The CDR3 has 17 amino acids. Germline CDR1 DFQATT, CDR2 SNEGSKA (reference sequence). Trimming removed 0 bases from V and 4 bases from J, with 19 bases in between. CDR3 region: CSARDRSPGFVNQPQHF. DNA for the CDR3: TGCAGTGCTAGAGATCGGAGCCCAGGTTTCGTTAATCAGCCCCAGCATTTT.

CDR3 protein: CASSQAPSGDYNEQFF. The CDR3 coding sequence is TGCGCCAGCAGCCAAGCACCCAGTGGGGACTACAATGAGCAGTTCTTC. This sequence joins TRBV4-3 and TRBJ2-1, with D uncertain. Germline V gene data show CDR1 as LGHNA and CDR2 as YSLEER. The CDR3 spans 16 residues. V lost 1 base to trimming and J lost 3 bases, with 13 bases between them.

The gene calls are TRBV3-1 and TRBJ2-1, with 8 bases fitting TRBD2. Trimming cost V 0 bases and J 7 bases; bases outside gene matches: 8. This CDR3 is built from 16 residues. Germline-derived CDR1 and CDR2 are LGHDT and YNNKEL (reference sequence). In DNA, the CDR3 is TGTGCCAGCAGCCAAGAACGTCTAGCGGGTTGGAATGAGCAGTTCTTC. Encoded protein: CASSQERLAGWNEQFF.

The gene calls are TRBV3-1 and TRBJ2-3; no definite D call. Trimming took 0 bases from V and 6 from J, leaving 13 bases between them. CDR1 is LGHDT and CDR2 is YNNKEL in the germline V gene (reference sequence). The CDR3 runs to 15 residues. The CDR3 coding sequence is TGTGCCAGCAGCCAAGATCTGGTCGCACGGGATACGCAGTATTTT. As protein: CASSQDLVARDTQYF.

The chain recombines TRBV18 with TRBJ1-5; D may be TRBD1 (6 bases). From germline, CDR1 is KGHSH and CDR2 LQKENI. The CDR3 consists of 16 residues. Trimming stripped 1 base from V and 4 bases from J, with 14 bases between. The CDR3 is CASSPLSRGANQPQHF. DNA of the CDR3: TGTGCCAGCTCACCACTGAGCAGGGGAGCAAATCAGCCCCAGCATTTT.

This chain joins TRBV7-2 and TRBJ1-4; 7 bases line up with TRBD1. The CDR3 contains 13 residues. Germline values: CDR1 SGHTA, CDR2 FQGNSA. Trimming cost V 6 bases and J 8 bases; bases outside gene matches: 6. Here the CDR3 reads CASRDRVGEKLFF. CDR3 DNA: TGTGCCAGCAGAGACAGGGTTGGCGAAAAACTGTTTTTT.

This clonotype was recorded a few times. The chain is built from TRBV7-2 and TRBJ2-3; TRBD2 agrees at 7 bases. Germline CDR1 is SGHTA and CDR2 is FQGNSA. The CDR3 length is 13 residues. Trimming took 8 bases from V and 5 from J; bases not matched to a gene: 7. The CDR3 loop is CASSPAGLDTQYF. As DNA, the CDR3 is TGTGCCAGCTCTCCAGCGGGATTAGATACGCAGTATTTT.

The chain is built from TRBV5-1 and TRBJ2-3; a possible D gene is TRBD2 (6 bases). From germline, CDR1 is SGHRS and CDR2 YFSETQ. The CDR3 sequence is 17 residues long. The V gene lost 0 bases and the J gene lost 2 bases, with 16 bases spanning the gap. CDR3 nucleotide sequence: TGCGCCAGCAGCTTGGAGCGTCATGCGGGGCCCACAGATACGCAGTATTTT. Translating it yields CASSLERHAGPTDTQYF.

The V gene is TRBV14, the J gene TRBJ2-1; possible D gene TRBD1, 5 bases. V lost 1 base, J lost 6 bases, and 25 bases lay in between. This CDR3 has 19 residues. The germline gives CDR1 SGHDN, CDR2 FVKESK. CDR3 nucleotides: TGTGCCAGCAGCCAAGGGCTTGTTGTGCTATCACCCAGGGTCAATGAGCAGTTCTTC. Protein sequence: CASSQGLVVLSPRVNEQFF.

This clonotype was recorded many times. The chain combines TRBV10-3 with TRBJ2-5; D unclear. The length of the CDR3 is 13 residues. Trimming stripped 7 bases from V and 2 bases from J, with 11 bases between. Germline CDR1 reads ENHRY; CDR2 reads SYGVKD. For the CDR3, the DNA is TGTGCCATCAAGGATCGACTTCAAGAGACCCAGTACTTC. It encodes CAIKDRLQETQYF.